These 13 T cell receptor beta chains originate from one sample sequenced in a study of T-cell reconstitution after alpha-beta-depleted transplantation in children. Unique molecular identifiers were used in preparing the TCRbeta library. A single record per CDR3 protein comes from TCRdb applying MiXCR to the PCR reads. Of under 300,000 distinct CDR3 sequences listed, 9.5% to 13% were seen once; the top ten hold less than 25%. This specimen was peripheral blood, taken 180 days after TCRalphabeta/CD19-depleted stem cell transplant. Receptors were obtained from a male patient between 2 and 10 years old who had a stem cell transplant for chronic granulomatous disease, so the T cells may come from the graft donor.

At least ten counts were recorded for this clonotype. This chain connects TRBV20-1 to TRBJ1-6, with D perhaps matching TRBD1 (5 bases). V shed 0 bases and J shed 15 bases, with 18 bases lying between them. There are 14 residues in the CDR3. Germline CDR1 reads DFQATT; CDR2 reads SNEGSKA (reference sequence). CDR3 residues: CSARDWQGNGNLHF. The DNA of the CDR3 is TGCAGTGCTAGAGATTGGCAGGGAAATGGTAACCTCCACTTT.

For this clonotype: Being one base from a much bigger clone, this may be a read error. The chain combines TRBV20-1 with TRBJ2-7; D gene uncertain. V was trimmed by 3 bases and J by 3 bases, leaving 15 bases between them. This CDR3 is built from 14 residues. Germline values: CDR1 DFQATT, CDR2 SNEGSKA (reference sequence). The CDR3 loop is CSASDGSKNYEQYF. CDR3 nucleotide sequence: TGCAGTGCTAGCGACGGTAGCAAGAACTACGAGCAGTACTTC.

This clonotype came up a few times. V and J are TRBV7-9 and TRBJ2-2; TRBD2 matches at 11 bases. The CDR3 extends over 16 amino acids. In germline, CDR1 is SEHNR, CDR2 FQNEAQ (reference sequence). The V segment lost 7 bases and the J segment 2 bases; nucleotides outside the gene matches: 6. The CDR3 nucleotides are TGTGCCAGCAAAACTAGCGGGGGTTCCAACACCGGGGAGCTGTTTTTT. It codes for CASKTSGGSNTGELFF.

In its sample, this clonotype was seen many times. CDR3 sequence (DNA): TGTGCCAGCACCAATGCGGGGGGTTCAAACATTCAGTACTTC. Protein sequence: CASTNAGGSNIQYF. The gene calls are TRBV12-3 or TRBV12-4 and TRBJ2-4, with 8 positions matching TRBD2. J lost 6 bases, V lost 7 bases, and 8 bases had no gene match. CDR3 size: 14 residues.

This clonotype was seen ten or more times. The chain combines TRBV4-1 with TRBJ2-3; 7 bases fit TRBD2. With V trimmed by 1 base and J by 3 bases, 7 bases remained unmatched. The germline CDR1 and CDR2 sequences are MGHRA and YSYEKL. The CDR3 loop spans 16 amino acids. The CDR3 here is CASSQVERGGTDTQYF. CDR3 bases: TGCGCCAGCAGCCAAGTTGAGCGGGGCGGGACAGATACGCAGTATTTT.

This clonotype was counted many times. The genes are TRBV29-1 and TRBJ2-4; the D gene is possibly TRBD1 (7 bases). Germline V gene data show CDR1 as SQVTM and CDR2 as ANQGSEA. V was trimmed by 4 bases and J by 3 bases, leaving 19 bases between them. This CDR3 is built from 16 residues. CDR3 in amino acids: CSVGQQGQGGKNIQYF. The DNA for the CDR3 is TGCAGCGTTGGCCAACAGGGCCAGGGGGGCAAAAACATTCAGTACTTC. The variable domain in full, with the rest retrieved from reference TRBV29-1 and TRBJ2-4, is SAVISQKPSRDICQRGTSLTIQCQVDSQVTMMFWYRQQPGQSLTLIATANQGSEATYESGFVIDKFPISRPNLTFSTLTVSNMSPEDSSIYLCSVGQQGQGGKNIQYFGAGTRLSVL.

This clonotype appeared a single time. A much larger clone lies a single base off, so this may be a read error. The chain uses TRBV6-5 and TRBJ1-2, with TRBD1 identical over 7 bases. Germline loops: CDR1 MNHEY, CDR2 SVGAGI. The CDR3 has 15 amino acids. The CDR3 reads CASSYLGTAAYGYPF. As DNA, the CDR3 is TGTGCCAGCAGTTACCTAGGGACAGCAGCCTATGGCTACCCCTTC.

This clonotype came up a few times. V and J are TRBV7-9 and TRBJ2-7, with D possibly TRBD1 on 5 matching bases. In germline, CDR1 is SEHNR, CDR2 FQNEAQ (reference sequence). This CDR3 has 14 amino acids. The V end was cut by 2 bases, the J end by 5 bases, with 13 bases between. CDR3 residues: CASSLYQGINEQYF. The CDR3 region has the DNA TGTGCCAGCAGCTTATATCAGGGTATTAACGAGCAGTACTTC.

Many counts were recorded for this clonotype. V and J are TRBV7-2 and TRBJ2-7; D not resolved. The germline CDR1 and CDR2 sequences are SGHTA and FQGNSA. The CDR3 runs 12 residues. V lost 0 bases and J lost 5, with 5 bases in between. The CDR3 region is CASSLAHNEQYF. The CDR3 DNA follows: TGTGCCAGCAGCTTAGCCCATAACGAGCAGTACTTC.

This clonotype has at least ten counts. The chain combines TRBV29-1 with TRBJ2-1; 8 nucleotides match TRBD2. J lost 0 bases, V lost 6 bases, and 7 bases had no gene match. Germline CDR1 reads SQVTM; CDR2 reads ANQGSEA. The CDR3 spans 15 residues. CDR3 in DNA: TGCAGCGTAACTTTAGCGGGACACTCCTACAATGAGCAGTTCTTC. Translating it yields CSVTLAGHSYNEQFF.

This clonotype has just a few counts. The chain couples TRBV2 to TRBJ2-1, with 8 nucleotides matching TRBD2. The V gene end was trimmed by 8 bases and the J gene end by 9 bases; junction bases not matched to a gene: 9. The CDR3 runs to 13 residues. Per the germline V gene, CDR1 is SNHLY and CDR2 is FYNNEI. The CDR3 DNA reads TGTGCCAGCGAGGGGGACGGGGGGGCTGAGCAGTTCTTC. This translates into CASEGDGGAEQFF.

This clonotype was detected ten times or more. The chain uses TRBV9 and TRBJ1-6; D possibly corresponds to TRBD1 (6 bases). CDR3 length: 15 amino acids. Between the trimmed V and J ends, which lost 0 bases and 8 bases, there was a span of 12 bases. Germline CDR1 SGDLS, CDR2 YYNGEE. The CDR3 DNA follows: TGTGCCAGCAGCGTAGGTCGAGCAGGGGATTCACCCCTCCACTTT. It is translated as CASSVGRAGDSPLHF.

Many counts were recorded for this clonotype. The chain carries TRBV6-2 or TRBV6-3 and TRBJ1-5; D unresolved. The CDR3 is 12 residues long. Trimming removed 7 bases at V and 11 bases at J, with 15 bases between. The germline V gene encodes CDR1 MNHEY and CDR2 SVGEGT. The DNA for the CDR3 is TGTGCCAGCACCACCCTTCCTGGGTCCCAGCATTTT. Translating gives CASTTLPGSQHF.